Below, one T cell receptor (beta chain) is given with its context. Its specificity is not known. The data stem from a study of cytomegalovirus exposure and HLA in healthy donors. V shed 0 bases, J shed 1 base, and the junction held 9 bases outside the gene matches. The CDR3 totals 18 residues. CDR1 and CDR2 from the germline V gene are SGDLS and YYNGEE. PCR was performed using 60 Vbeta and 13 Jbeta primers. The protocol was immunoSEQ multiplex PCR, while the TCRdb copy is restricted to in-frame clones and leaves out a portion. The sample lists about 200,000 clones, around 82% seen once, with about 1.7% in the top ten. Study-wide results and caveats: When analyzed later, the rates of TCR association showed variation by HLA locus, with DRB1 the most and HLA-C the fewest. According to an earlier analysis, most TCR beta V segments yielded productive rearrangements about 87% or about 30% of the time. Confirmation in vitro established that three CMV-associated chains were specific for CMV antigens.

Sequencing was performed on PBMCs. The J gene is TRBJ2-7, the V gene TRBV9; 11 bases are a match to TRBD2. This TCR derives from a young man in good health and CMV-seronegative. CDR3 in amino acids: CASSVGGSGRGGSYEQYF. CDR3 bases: TGTGCCAGCAGCGTAGGAGGTAGCGGGAGGGGTGGGTCCTACGAGCAGTACTTC.